This entry lists 27 T cell receptor beta chains sequenced from one sample in a study of response to subunit inactivated influenza vaccine. Each CDR3 protein gets one entry after TCRdb re-called the RT-PCR reads with MiXCR. In the table there are fewer than 600,000 distinct CDR3 sequences, approximately 7.8% of which are singletons. The starting material was PBMCs from blood, obtained 23 to 25 months after vaccination. These receptors all stem from a man aged 50 to 69 who received an inactivated influenza vaccine.

Many counts were recorded for this clonotype. The chain is built from TRBV7-9 and TRBJ2-7; 8 bases align to TRBD2. The CDR3 has 15 amino acids. Germline V gives CDR1 SEHNR, CDR2 FQNEAQ (reference sequence). The trim removed 0 bases at V and 2 bases at J, leaving 3 bases unmatched. Here the CDR3 reads CASSLAGLATYEQYF. In nucleotides, the CDR3 is TGTGCCAGCAGCTTAGCCGGACTAGCAACCTACGAGCAGTACTTC. The full variable domain, with the rest looked up from reference TRBV7-9 and TRBJ2-7, is DTGVSQNPRHKITKRGQNVTFRCDPISEHNRLYWYRQTLGQGPEFLTYFQNEAQLEKSRLLSDRFSAERPKGSFSTLEIQRTEQGDSAMYLCASSLAGLATYEQYFGPGTRLTVT.

This clonotype was seen a few times. This sequence joins TRBV21-1 and TRBJ2-7; whether TRBD2, the table's D call, matches the DNA was not checked. TRBV21-1 corresponds to a pseudogene. The CDR3 is 17 residues long. The CDR3 reads CASSALRGAGGNYEQYF. The DNA for the CDR3 is TGTGCCAGCAGCGCCCTAAGGGGAGCGGGAGGTAACTACGAGCAGTACTTC.

In this sample, this clonotype turned up many times. This chain connects TRBV9 to TRBJ2-3; D not resolved. Germline V gene lookup returns CDR1 SGDLS and CDR2 YYNGEE. This CDR3 has 15 residues. The V gene lost 0 bases and the J gene lost 6 bases, with 14 bases spanning the gap. DNA of the CDR3: TGTGCCAGCAGCGTAGCTACCGGTGCAAAGGATACGCAGTATTTT. Amino acids: CASSVATGAKDTQYF.

This clonotype was seen at least ten times. This sequence joins TRBV20-1 and TRBJ1-1; D remains unclear. The germline V gene encodes CDR1 DFQATT and CDR2 SNEGSKA (reference sequence). This CDR3 has 13 residues. The V end was cut by 7 bases, the J end by 7 bases, with 19 bases between. The CDR3 here is CSGHTPLISEAFF. In DNA, the CDR3 is TGCAGTGGACATACGCCTCTTATTAGTGAAGCTTTCTTT.

The sample holds a few counts of this clonotype. J is TRBJ2-3 and V is TRBV10-3; a weak D match, TRBD1 (6 bases). In germline, CDR1 is ENHRY, CDR2 SYGVKD. V gave up 6 bases and J gave up 3 bases, with 13 bases separating them. The CDR3 is 14 amino acids. This chain's CDR3 is CAIRMGATTDTQYF. The CDR3 DNA reads as TGTGCCATCAGGATGGGGGCGACTACAGATACGCAGTATTTT.

This clonotype was seen many times. This chain connects TRBV2 to TRBJ2-5; no clear D. This CDR3 region has 11 residues. Looked up from germline, CDR1 is SNHLY and CDR2 is FYNNEI. The V end was cut by 8 bases, the J end by 5 bases, with 9 bases between. The CDR3 sequence is CASWKKETQYF. The CDR3 nucleotides read TGTGCCAGCTGGAAGAAGGAGACCCAGTACTTC. Based on the CDR3 plus reference TRBV2 and TRBJ2-5, the full variable domain is EPEVTQTPSHQVTQMGQEVILRCVPISNHLYFYWYRQILGQKVEFLVSFYNNEISEKSEIFDDQFSVERPDGSNFTLKIRSTKLEDSAMYFCASWKKETQYFGPGTRLLVL.

The sample holds a few counts of this clonotype. The rearrangement joins TRBV6-1 to TRBJ2-1, with 10 nucleotides matching TRBD1. CDR1 and CDR2 (germline): MNHNS, SASEGT. This CDR3 region has 15 residues. With 7 bases clipped from V and 2 bases from J, the junction kept 5 bases outside the gene matches. The CDR3 protein is CASTPDRGAYNEQFF. The CDR3 coding sequence is TGTGCCAGCACCCCGGACAGGGGGGCCTACAATGAGCAGTTCTTC.

This clonotype was detected ten times or more. The V gene is TRBV5-1, the J gene TRBJ1-2; tentative D call: TRBD1 (5 bases). The CDR3 totals 13 residues. Germline lookup yields CDR1 SGHRS and CDR2 YFSETQ. V was clipped by 0 bases and J by 4 bases, with 7 bases between them. For the CDR3, the DNA is TGCGCCAGCAGCTTGGCCGACAGCTATGGCTACACCTTC. Protein sequence: CASSLADSYGYTF.

At least ten counts were recorded for this clonotype. This sequence joins TRBV5-8 and TRBJ2-7, with D possibly matching TRBD2 (6 bases). There are 13 residues in the CDR3. CDR1 is SGHTS and CDR2 is YDEGEE in the germline V gene. The V gene lost 1 base and the J gene lost 7 bases, with 12 bases spanning the gap. As DNA, the CDR3 is TGTGCCAGCAGCTTGACCCGAAGCGGGGAGCAGTACTTC. It translates to CASSLTRSGEQYF.

The table lists this clonotype with a few counts. The V gene is TRBV15, the J gene TRBJ2-2; TRBD2 matches 7 bases. Unmatched junction bases numbered 3, after V lost 1 base and J lost 1 base. Per the germline V gene, CDR1 is LNHNV and CDR2 is YYDKDF (reference sequence). This CDR3 contains 16 residues. CDR3 DNA: TGTGCCACCAGCAGAGCGGGGGGTTGGAACACCGGGGAGCTGTTTTTT. Its translation is CATSRAGGWNTGELFF.

This clonotype was seen only a few times. The chain employs TRBV24-1 and TRBJ1-1; 12 bases align to TRBD1. In germline, CDR1 is KGHDR, CDR2 SFDVKD. The CDR3 is 16 residues long. The V and J ends lost 3 bases and 5 bases, in that order; junction bases with no gene match: 6. CDR3 DNA: TGTGCCACCAGTGATGCCGGGACAGGGGGCCGGACTGAAGCTTTCTTT. This gives the protein CATSDAGTGGRTEAFF.

This clonotype was counted many times. The rearrangement uses TRBV11-2 and TRBJ2-1, with a weak D call TRBD2 (6 bases). Germline lookup yields CDR1 SGHAT and CDR2 FQNNGV. The CDR3 is 15 amino acids. With 2 bases removed from V and 7 bases from J, the gap between germline ends came to 15 bases. CDR3 amino acids: CASSLFRTTGNEQFF. In DNA, the CDR3 is TGTGCCAGCAGCTTATTCCGGACTACTGGGAATGAGCAGTTCTTC. Complete variable domain (other parts from reference TRBV11-2 and TRBJ2-1): EAGVAQSPRYKIIEKRQSVAFWCNPISGHATLYWYQQILGQGPKLLIQFQNNGVVDDSQLPKDRFSAERLKGVDSTLKIQPAKLEDSAVYLCASSLFRTTGNEQFFGPGTRLTVL.

This clonotype was counted many times. This chain joins TRBV6-5 and TRBJ1-2; no definite D call. Per germline, CDR1 MNHEY and CDR2 SVGAGI. The V end was cut by 0 bases, the J end by 1 base, with 9 bases between. The CDR3 length is 15 residues. The chain's CDR3 is CASSYSTSVNYGYTF. The CDR3 DNA sequence: TGTGCCAGCAGTTACTCGACATCTGTTAACTATGGCTACACCTTC.

V gene TRBV27 combines with J gene TRBJ2-5, with 9 bases that match TRBD1. With 4 bases clipped from V and 5 bases from J, the junction kept 8 bases outside the gene matches. CDR3 length equals 15 residues. Per germline, CDR1 MNHEY and CDR2 SMNVEV (reference sequence). The CDR3 region has the DNA TGTGCCAGCAGTTCCCGGGACAGGGAAAGGGAGACCCAGTACTTC. It specifies CASSSRDRERETQYF.

Only a few counts were recorded for this clonotype. This chain connects TRBV28 to TRBJ1-1; 7 bases are a match to TRBD1. The CDR3 contains 17 residues. Trimming cost V 7 bases and J 2 bases; bases outside gene matches: 16. Germline loops: CDR1 MDHEN, CDR2 SYDVKM. The CDR3: CASTTLSGGGLNTEAFF. Written as DNA, the CDR3 is TGTGCCAGCACAACCCTTTCTGGAGGGGGCCTTAACACTGAAGCTTTCTTT.

This clonotype was seen a handful of times. The chain combines TRBV12-3 or TRBV12-4 with TRBJ1-2; no reliable D call. The V end was cut by 5 bases, the J end by 7 bases, with 11 bases between. This CDR3 spans 12 amino acids. The CDR3 DNA is TGTGCCAGCAGTGCGGGAGTTGGTGGCTACACCTTC. Translation gives CASSAGVGGYTF.

The chain is built from TRBV4-3 and TRBJ2-1, with a weak D call TRBD1 (5 bases). The CDR3 is 15 residues long. The ends were cut back, 0 bases at V and 2 bases at J, with 8 bases in the middle. Germline loops: CDR1 LGHNA, CDR2 YSLEER. The CDR3: CASSQDRVTYNEQFF. CDR3 bases: TGCGCCAGCAGCCAAGACAGGGTCACCTACAATGAGCAGTTCTTC.

This clonotype has more than one count but fewer than ten. CDR3 DNA sequence: TGTGCCAGCAGCAAATTGAGGACTAGCCCAGTCACAGATACGCAGTATTTT. It codes for CASSKLRTSPVTDTQYF. The rearrangement uses TRBV21-1 and TRBJ2-3; TRBD2 reflects the table's D call only, with no check against the DNA. TRBV21-1 is listed as a pseudogene. The CDR3 is made up of 17 amino acids.

This clonotype was recorded at least ten times. The chain links TRBV6-5 to TRBJ2-6; D not resolved. V gave up 0 bases and J gave up 3 bases, with 0 bases separating them. Germline V gene lookup returns CDR1 MNHEY and CDR2 SVGAGI. The CDR3 contains 13 residues. CDR3 in amino acids: CASSYSGANVLTF. Here the CDR3 DNA reads TGTGCCAGCAGTTACTCTGGGGCCAACGTCCTGACTTTC.

The chain recombines TRBV5-1 with TRBJ1-6; 10 nucleotides match TRBD1. V trimming: 4 bases; J trimming: 6 bases; junction bases outside the gene matches: 1. The germline gives CDR1 SGHRS, CDR2 YFSETQ. CDR3 length: 14 residues. This CDR3 reads CASSRTGGNSPLHF. DNA of the CDR3: TGCGCCAGCAGCCGGACAGGGGGTAATTCACCCCTCCACTTT.

This clonotype was counted between two and nine times. The junction and the germline gene differ at one end; a read error may be behind it. This rearrangement joins TRBV5-5 to TRBJ2-5; D possibly uses TRBD1 or TRBD2 (6 bases each). This CDR3 region has 12 residues. Germline assignment: CDR1 SGHKS and CDR2 YYEKEE (reference sequence). The CDR3 bases are TGTGCCAGCAGCCCGGGGGCCAGCCTCGGGGTCTTC. Translating it yields CASSPGASLGVF.

There are a few counts of this clonotype. This sequence joins TRBV5-6 and TRBJ1-1; no clear D gene. V lost 4 bases and J lost 0, with 10 bases in between. Germline assignment: CDR1 SGHDT and CDR2 YYEEEE. This CDR3 contains 14 residues. The CDR3 sequence is CASSPQGLNTEAFF. DNA of the CDR3: TGTGCCAGCAGCCCGCAAGGTTTGAACACTGAAGCTTTCTTT.

This clonotype was counted many times. The V call is TRBV4-1, the J call TRBJ2-7; 10 nucleotides align to TRBD1. There are 15 residues in the CDR3. Per the germline V gene, CDR1 is MGHRA and CDR2 is YSYEKL. V was clipped by 0 bases and J by 4 bases; unmatched bases: 3. CDR3 region: CASSQEGQGLYEQYF. In DNA form, the CDR3 reads TGCGCCAGCAGCCAAGAGGGACAGGGGCTGTACGAGCAGTACTTC.

The gene calls are TRBV5-1 and TRBJ1-2, with 7 bases lining up with TRBD1. V lost 4 bases to trimming and J lost 8 bases; unmatched junction nucleotides: 14. Germline assignment: CDR1 SGHRS and CDR2 YFSETQ. CDR3 length: 15 amino acids. Here the CDR3 DNA reads TGCGCCAGCAGCACCGGACAGGACCGCCGTGGGGGCTACACCTTC. Encoded protein: CASSTGQDRRGGYTF.

This clonotype was recorded many times. This chain uses TRBV20-1 with TRBJ1-1; perhaps TRBD1 as D (5 bases). Germline V gene lookup returns CDR1 DFQATT and CDR2 SNEGSKA (reference sequence). This CDR3 is built from 11 residues. Trimming removed 6 bases from V and 13 bases from J, with 18 bases in between. The CDR3 DNA follows: TGCAGTGCCACAGACAGTCGCCGAGGTTTCTTT. Amino acid sequence: CSATDSRRGFF.

In this sample, this clonotype turned up a few times. The CDR3 nucleotides are TGTGCCAGCAGCATACAGGGAGGCACCGGGGAGCTGTTTTTT. Amino acids: CASSIQGGTGELFF. The chain links TRBV7-2 to TRBJ2-2; either TRBD1 or TRBD2 may supply D (6 bases each). The CDR3 contains 14 residues. Germline values: CDR1 SGHTA, CDR2 FQGNSA. Trimming cost V 5 bases and J 4 bases, with 11 bases left between them.

This clonotype was detected a few times. J is TRBJ1-2 and V is TRBV5-1; 8 nucleotides agree with TRBD1. Germline CDR1 SGHRS, CDR2 YFSETQ. This CDR3 is built from 15 residues. V shed 2 bases and J 0 bases; nucleotides not matched to a gene: 3. The CDR3 here is CASSLRQGSNYGYTF. CDR3 nucleotides: TGCGCCAGCAGCTTACGACAGGGGTCTAACTATGGCTACACCTTC.